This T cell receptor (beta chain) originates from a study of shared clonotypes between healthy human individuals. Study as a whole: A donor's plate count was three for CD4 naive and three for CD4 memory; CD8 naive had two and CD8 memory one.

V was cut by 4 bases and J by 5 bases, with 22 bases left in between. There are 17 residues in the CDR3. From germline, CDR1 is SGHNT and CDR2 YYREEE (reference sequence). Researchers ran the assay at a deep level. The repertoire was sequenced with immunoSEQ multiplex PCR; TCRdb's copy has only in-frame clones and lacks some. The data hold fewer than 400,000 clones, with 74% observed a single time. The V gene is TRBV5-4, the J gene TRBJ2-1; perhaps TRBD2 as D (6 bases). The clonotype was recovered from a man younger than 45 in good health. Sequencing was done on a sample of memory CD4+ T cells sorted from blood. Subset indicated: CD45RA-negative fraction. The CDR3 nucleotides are TGTGCCAGCAGCCGAAACTCGGGGGACCCGAGACACAATGAGCAGTTCTTC. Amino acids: CASSRNSGDPRHNEQFF.